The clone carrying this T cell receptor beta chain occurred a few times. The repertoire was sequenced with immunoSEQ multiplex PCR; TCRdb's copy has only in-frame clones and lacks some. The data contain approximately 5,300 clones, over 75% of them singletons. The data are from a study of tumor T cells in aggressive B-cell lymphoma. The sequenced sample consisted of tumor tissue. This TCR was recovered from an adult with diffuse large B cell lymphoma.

The chain's CDR3 is CATGTSGPYEQYF. The CDR3 nucleotides are TGTGCCACAGGGACTAGCGGTCCCTACGAGCAGTACTTC. V is TRBV27 and J is TRBJ2-7; TRBD2 agrees at 11 bases. V was pared by 10 bases and J by 2 bases, with 4 bases of the junction left unmatched. Germline CDR1 MNHEY, CDR2 SMNVEV (reference sequence). The CDR3 totals 13 residues.